One sample yielded the 15 T cell receptor beta chains listed below, sequenced in a study of radiotherapy plus CTLA-4 blockade in lung cancer. The repertoire was sequenced with immunoSEQ multiplex PCR; TCRdb's copy has only in-frame clones and lacks some. Of 15,000 to 20,000 clones listed, about 82% were seen once; the top ten hold about 25%. The specimen comprised peripheral blood, sampled from a patient treated with radiotherapy plus ipilimumab. These receptors originate from a human donor with non-small cell lung cancer whose response to radiotherapy plus ipilimumab could not be evaluated.

The chain carries TRBV28 and TRBJ2-7, with D possibly being TRBD1 (6 bases). Looked up from germline, CDR1 is MDHEN and CDR2 is SYDVKM. Deletions cut 4 bases from V and 2 bases from J, with 15 bases between. CDR3 length: 15 residues. For the CDR3, the DNA is TGTGCCAGCAGTTCTCCGGCAGGGGTGGCCTACGAGCAGTACTTC. As protein: CASSSPAGVAYEQYF.

The genes are TRBV4-1 and TRBJ2-7; D is possibly TRBD1 (5 bases). V was pared by 1 base and J by 3 bases, with 7 bases between. From germline, CDR1 is MGHRA and CDR2 YSYEKL. The CDR3 runs 13 residues. The CDR3 region has the DNA TGCGCCAGCAGCCAAGGACAGAACTACGAGCAGTACTTC. Its translation is CASSQGQNYEQYF.

This chain joins TRBV2 and TRBJ1-5; tentatively, D is TRBD1 (6 bases). V lost 7 bases, J lost 7 bases, and 14 bases lay in between. The CDR3 covers 13 residues. From germline, CDR1 is SNHLY and CDR2 FYNNEI. The CDR3 DNA reads as TGTGCCAGCAACGCAGGGGAGGGGCAGCCCCAGCATTTT. Amino acid sequence: CASNAGEGQPQHF.

The chain has TRBV6-5 and TRBJ2-7; D remains unclear. The CDR3 has 12 residues. V was pared by 9 bases and J by 0 bases, with 9 bases between. Per germline, CDR1 MNHEY and CDR2 SVGAGI. In DNA, the CDR3 is TGTGCCAGGATCACAGCCTCCTACGAGCAGTACTTC. It specifies CARITASYEQYF.

This clone was recorded once. The junction and the germline gene differ at one end; a read error may be behind it. This chain uses TRBV5-4 with TRBJ1-5; 9 bases match TRBD1. Germline V gene sequence: CDR1 SGHNT, CDR2 YYREEE (reference sequence). The CDR3 is 13 residues long. In DNA form, the CDR3 reads TGTGCCAGCAGCGTAAAGGGACAGGGTACCCTGTATTTT. It translates to CASSVKGQGTLYF.

This clone occurred once. The genes are TRBV9 and TRBJ1-3; D call uncertain. Germline V gives CDR1 SGDLS, CDR2 YYNGEE. V was pared by 4 bases and J by 4 bases, with 9 bases between. The CDR3 runs to 13 residues. The CDR3 reads CASSPREGNTIYF. The CDR3 nucleotides are TGTGCCAGCAGCCCAAGGGAGGGAAACACCATATATTTT.

This chain joins TRBV29-1 and TRBJ2-3; D call uncertain. V was pared by 8 bases and J by 6 bases, with 15 bases between. CDR3 length equals 12 residues. The germline gives CDR1 SQVTM, CDR2 ANQGSEA. The CDR3 coding sequence is TGCAGCCAGGTGGTCCAGTCGGATACGCAGTATTTT. Amino acids: CSQVVQSDTQYF.

V is TRBV5-1 and J is TRBJ2-7; the match to TRBD2 covers 10 bases. The CDR3 is 15 amino acids. Germline-derived CDR1 and CDR2 are SGHRS and YFSETQ. Germline trimming cut 4 bases from V and 5 bases from J; bases unmatched to any gene: 9. The CDR3 here is CASSMSGRDPHEQYF. The CDR3 nucleotides read TGCGCCAGCAGCATGAGCGGGAGGGATCCCCACGAGCAGTACTTC.

This chain links TRBV19 with TRBJ1-5; 7 bases map to TRBD1. Germline loops: CDR1 LNHDA, CDR2 SQIVND (reference sequence). Trimming took 7 bases from V and 3 from J; bases not matched to a gene: 6. The CDR3 covers 14 residues. CDR3 sequence reads: CASNQQGINQPQHF. The DNA for the CDR3 is TGTGCCAGTAACCAACAGGGGATCAATCAGCCCCAGCATTTT.

The rearrangement uses TRBV5-1 and TRBJ2-7, with 8 bases matching TRBD2. CDR3 length equals 15 residues. J lost 3 bases, V lost 4 bases, and 9 bases had no gene match. Germline-derived CDR1 and CDR2 are SGHRS and YFSETQ. The CDR3 coding sequence is TGCGCCAGCAGCCCCGGACTAGCTCCGAACTACGAGCAGTACTTC. The encoded protein is CASSPGLAPNYEQYF.

This chain uses TRBV14 with TRBJ2-7; D gene unclear. Trimming took 5 bases from V and 3 from J, leaving 8 bases between them. This CDR3 is built from 12 residues. CDR1 and CDR2 (germline): SGHDN, FVKESK. This chain's CDR3 is CASSFNYYEQYF. For the CDR3, the DNA is TGTGCCAGCAGCTTCAACTACTACGAGCAGTACTTC.

This clone was observed a single time. The chain couples TRBV5-4 to TRBJ2-2, with D perhaps TRBD1 (6 bases). Trimming took 5 bases from V and 1 from J, leaving 9 bases between them. The germline V gene encodes CDR1 SGHNT and CDR2 YYREEE (reference sequence). The CDR3 is made up of 14 amino acids. The CDR3 spells CASSWGQNTGELFF. The CDR3, as DNA: TGTGCCAGCAGTTGGGGACAGAACACCGGGGAGCTGTTTTTT.

The chain recombines TRBV4-1 with TRBJ2-7; D uncertain. The CDR3 spans 17 residues. The ends were cut back, 1 base at V and 0 bases at J, with 16 bases in the middle. CDR1 MGHRA and CDR2 YSYEKL come from the germline V gene. The CDR3 sequence: CASSQGVERPYSYEQYF. CDR3 nucleotide sequence: TGCGCCAGCAGCCAAGGGGTGGAGCGTCCGTACTCCTACGAGCAGTACTTC.

CDR3 DNA sequence: TGTGCCAGCAGCATTAACATAGCGGAAGCCTACGAGCAGTACTTC. The encoded protein is CASSINIAEAYEQYF. This chain connects TRBV11-2 to TRBJ2-7; D may be TRBD2 (6 bases). Germline loops: CDR1 SGHAT, CDR2 FQNNGV. The CDR3 extends over 15 amino acids. Trimming removed 5 bases from V and 2 bases from J, with 16 bases in between.

The chain is built from TRBV4-1 and TRBJ2-1, with 10 positions matching TRBD2. This CDR3 spans 17 amino acids. Germline trimming cut 3 bases from V and 0 bases from J; bases unmatched to any gene: 5. Looked up from germline, CDR1 is MGHRA and CDR2 is YSYEKL. The CDR3 coding sequence is TGCGCCAGCAGCCAGGGGGGACTAGCGAGCTCCTACAATGAGCAGTTCTTC. Its translation is CASSQGGLASSYNEQFF.